The clone carrying this T cell receptor beta chain showed up many times. Its antigen is undetermined. This sample is part of a study of T cells in Graves' hyperthyroidism and ophthalmopathy. The study, taken as a whole, reports: Most thyroid clonotypes expanded above 0.001 were also detected in blood.

Amplified TCR beta CDR3 regions derived from RNA transcripts. HTBI primers drove first-round RT-PCR of the TCR CDR3. In TCRdb, the multiplex PCR reads were re-called with MiXCR into one record per CDR3 protein. The sample contains more than 500,000 distinct CDR3 sequences, 40% to 50% of which appear only once. V shed 1 base, J shed 3 bases, and the junction held 6 bases outside the gene matches. The CDR3 is 16 residues long. Germline assignment: CDR1 SNHLY and CDR2 FYNNEI. The receptor was derived from an adult woman with Graves' disease, either hyperthyroidism or ophthalmopathy (not recorded which). What was sequenced was peripheral blood or thyroid tissue (not recorded which). The genes are TRBV2 and TRBJ2-7, with 10 bases matching TRBD1. For the CDR3, the DNA is TGTGCCAGCAGTGAAGGGGGGGGGACAGGGGTCTACGAGCAGTACTTC. Translated, it gives CASSEGGGTGVYEQYF.